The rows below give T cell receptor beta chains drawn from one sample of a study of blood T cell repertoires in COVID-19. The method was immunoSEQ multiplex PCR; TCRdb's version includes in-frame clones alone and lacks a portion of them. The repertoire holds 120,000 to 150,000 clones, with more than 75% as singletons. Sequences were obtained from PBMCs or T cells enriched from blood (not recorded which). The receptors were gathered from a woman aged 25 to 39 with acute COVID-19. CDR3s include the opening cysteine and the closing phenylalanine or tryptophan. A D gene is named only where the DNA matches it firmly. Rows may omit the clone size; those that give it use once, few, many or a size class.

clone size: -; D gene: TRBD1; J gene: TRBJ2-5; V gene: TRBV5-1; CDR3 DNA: TGCGCCAGCAGCTTACCCAGGGGGCCTGAGACCCAGTACTTC; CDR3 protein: CASSLPRGPETQYF
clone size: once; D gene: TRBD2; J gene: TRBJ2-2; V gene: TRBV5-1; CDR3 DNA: TGCGCCAGCAGCCGGACTAGCGGGAGGGCCTTAGGGTCCGGGGAGCTGTTTTTT; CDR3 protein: CASSRTSGRALGSGELFF
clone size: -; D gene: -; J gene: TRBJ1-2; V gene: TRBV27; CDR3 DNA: TGTGCCAGCAGTTGGGACACTAACTATGGCTACACCTTC; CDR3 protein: CASSWDTNYGYTF
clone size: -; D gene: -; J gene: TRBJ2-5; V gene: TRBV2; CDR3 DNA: TGTGCCAGCAGGTACTCAGGGCTTCCTGAGACCCAGTACTTC; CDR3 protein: CASRYSGLPETQYF
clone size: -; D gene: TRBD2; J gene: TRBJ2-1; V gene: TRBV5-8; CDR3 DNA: TGTGCCAGCAGCCGGTACAGGGTTAGCGGGACTAGCGGGCCCTACAATGAGCAGTTCTTC; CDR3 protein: CASSRYRVSGTSGPYNEQFF
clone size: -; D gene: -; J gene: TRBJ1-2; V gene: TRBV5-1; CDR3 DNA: TGCGCCAGCAGCTTGGACGCACTAAATAACTATGGCTACACCTTC; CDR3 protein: CASSLDALNNYGYTF
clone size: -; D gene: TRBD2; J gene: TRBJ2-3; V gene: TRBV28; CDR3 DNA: TGTGCCAGCAGAGGACTAGCGGGAGTGGATACGCAGTATTTT; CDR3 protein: CASRGLAGVDTQYF
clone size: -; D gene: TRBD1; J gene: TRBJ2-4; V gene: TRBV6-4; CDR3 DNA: TGTGCCAGCAGTGAGCAGCCGGGACAGAAGGGGTACAACATTCAGTACTTC; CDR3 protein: CASSEQPGQKGYNIQYF
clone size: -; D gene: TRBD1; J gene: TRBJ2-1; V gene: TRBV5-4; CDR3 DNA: TGTGCCAGCAGCCCTGCCCCGGGACAGAAATTATACAATGAGCAGTTCTTC; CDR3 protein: CASSPAPGQKLYNEQFF
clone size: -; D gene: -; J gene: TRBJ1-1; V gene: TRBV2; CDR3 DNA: TGTGCCAGCAGTGTTTTCAGGGGGAACACTGAAGCTTTCTTT; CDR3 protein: CASSVFRGNTEAFF
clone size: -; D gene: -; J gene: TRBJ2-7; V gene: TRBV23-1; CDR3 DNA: TGCGCCACCGGGGAATACGAGCAGTACTTC; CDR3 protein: CATGEYEQYF
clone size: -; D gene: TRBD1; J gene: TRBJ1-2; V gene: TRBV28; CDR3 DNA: TGTGCCAGCAGTCGGACAGGGATCTTTGGCTACACCTTC; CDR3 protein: CASSRTGIFGYTF
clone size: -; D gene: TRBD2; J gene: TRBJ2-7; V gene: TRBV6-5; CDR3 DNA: TGTGCCAGCAGTTGGGGACTAGCGTACTTGAGCGAGCAGTACTTC; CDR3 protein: CASSWGLAYLSEQYF
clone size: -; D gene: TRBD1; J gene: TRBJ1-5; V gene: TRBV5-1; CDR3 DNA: TGCGCCAGCAGCTGGACAGGGTCCGGGCAGCCCCAGCATTTT; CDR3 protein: CASSWTGSGQPQHF
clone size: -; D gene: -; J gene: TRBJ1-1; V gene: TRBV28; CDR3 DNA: TGTGCCAGCAGTTTGGGCAGGGCTGAAGCTTTCTTT; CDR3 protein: CASSLGRAEAFF
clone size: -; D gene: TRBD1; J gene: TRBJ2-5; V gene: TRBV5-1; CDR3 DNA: TGCGCCAGCAGCTTGGTAGACAGGGGGATCCAAGAGACCCAGTACTTC; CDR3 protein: CASSLVDRGIQETQYF
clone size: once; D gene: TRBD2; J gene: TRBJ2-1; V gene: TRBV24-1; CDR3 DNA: TGTGCCACCAGTGATTTGGCGTCTAGCGGGTTGAGCTCCTACAATGAGCAGTTCTTC; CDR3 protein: CATSDLASSGLSSYNEQFF
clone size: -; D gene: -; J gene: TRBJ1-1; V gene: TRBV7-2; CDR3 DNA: TGTGCCAGCAATGAAGGGGGGGCCAACACTGAAGCTTTCTTT; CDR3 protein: CASNEGGANTEAFF